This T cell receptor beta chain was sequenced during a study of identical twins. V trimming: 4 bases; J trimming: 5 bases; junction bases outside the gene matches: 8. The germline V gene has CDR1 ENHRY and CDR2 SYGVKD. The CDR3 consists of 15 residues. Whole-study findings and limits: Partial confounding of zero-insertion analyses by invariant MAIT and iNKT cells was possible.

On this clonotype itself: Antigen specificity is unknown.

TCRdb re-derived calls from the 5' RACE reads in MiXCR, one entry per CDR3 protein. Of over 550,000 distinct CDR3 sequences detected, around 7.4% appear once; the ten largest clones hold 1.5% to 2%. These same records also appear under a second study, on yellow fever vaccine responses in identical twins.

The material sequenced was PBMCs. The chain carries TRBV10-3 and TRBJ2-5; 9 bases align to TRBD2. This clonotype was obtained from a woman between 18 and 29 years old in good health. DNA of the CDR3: TGTGCCATCAGTGTTTTAGCGGGGGCAGGCGAGACCCAGTACTTC. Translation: CAISVLAGAGETQYF.